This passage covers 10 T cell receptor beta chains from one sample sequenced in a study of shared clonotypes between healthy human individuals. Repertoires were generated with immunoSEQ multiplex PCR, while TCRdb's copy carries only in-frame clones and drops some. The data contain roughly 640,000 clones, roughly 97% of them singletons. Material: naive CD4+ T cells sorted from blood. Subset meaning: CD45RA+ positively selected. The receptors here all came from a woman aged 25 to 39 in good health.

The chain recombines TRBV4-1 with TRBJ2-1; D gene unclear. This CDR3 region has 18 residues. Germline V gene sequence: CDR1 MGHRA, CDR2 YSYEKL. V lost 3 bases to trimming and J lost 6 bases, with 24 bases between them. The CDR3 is CASSHAKARLTALNEQFF. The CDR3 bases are TGCGCCAGCAGCCACGCCAAAGCCCGACTCACAGCTCTCAATGAGCAGTTCTTC.

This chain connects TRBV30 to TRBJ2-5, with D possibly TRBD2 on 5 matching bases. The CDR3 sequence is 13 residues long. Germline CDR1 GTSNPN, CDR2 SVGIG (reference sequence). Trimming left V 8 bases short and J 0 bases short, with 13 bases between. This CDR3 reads CALGKDYQETQYF. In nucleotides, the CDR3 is TGTGCCCTAGGGAAGGACTACCAAGAGACCCAGTACTTC.

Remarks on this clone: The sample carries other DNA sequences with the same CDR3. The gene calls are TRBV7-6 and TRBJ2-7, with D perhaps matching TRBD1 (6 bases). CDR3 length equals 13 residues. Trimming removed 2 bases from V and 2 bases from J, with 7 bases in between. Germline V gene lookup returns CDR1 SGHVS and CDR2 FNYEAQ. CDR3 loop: CASSLRDTYEQYF. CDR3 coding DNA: TGTGCCAGCAGCTTACGGGACACCTACGAGCAGTACTTC. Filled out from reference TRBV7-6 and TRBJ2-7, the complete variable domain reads GAGVSQSPRYKVTKRGQDVALRCDPISGHVSLYWYRQALGQGPEFLTYFNYEAQQDKSGLPNDRFSAERPEGSISTLTIQRTEQRDSAMYRCASSLRDTYEQYFGPGTRLTVT.

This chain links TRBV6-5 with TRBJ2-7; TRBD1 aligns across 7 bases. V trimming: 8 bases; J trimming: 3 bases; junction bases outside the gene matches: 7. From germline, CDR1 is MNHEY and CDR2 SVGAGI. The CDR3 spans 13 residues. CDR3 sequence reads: CASGDSQNYEQYF. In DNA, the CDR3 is TGTGCCAGCGGGGACAGCCAGAACTACGAGCAGTACTTC.

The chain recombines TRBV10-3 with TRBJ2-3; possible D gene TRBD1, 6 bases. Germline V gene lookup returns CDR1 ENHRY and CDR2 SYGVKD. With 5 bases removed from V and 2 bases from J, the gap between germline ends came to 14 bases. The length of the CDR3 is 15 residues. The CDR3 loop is CAISLVGGVTDTQYF. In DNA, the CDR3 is TGTGCCATCAGTCTTGTAGGGGGAGTCACAGATACGCAGTATTTT.

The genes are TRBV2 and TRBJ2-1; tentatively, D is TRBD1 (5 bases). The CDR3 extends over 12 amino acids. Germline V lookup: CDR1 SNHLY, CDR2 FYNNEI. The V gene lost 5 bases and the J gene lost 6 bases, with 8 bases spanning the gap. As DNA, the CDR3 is TGTGCCAGCAGTAAAGGGGTCAATGAGCAGTTCTTC. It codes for CASSKGVNEQFF.

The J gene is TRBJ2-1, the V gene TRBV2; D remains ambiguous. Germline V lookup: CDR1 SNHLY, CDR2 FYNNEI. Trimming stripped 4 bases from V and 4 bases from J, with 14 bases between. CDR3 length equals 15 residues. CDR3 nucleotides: TGTGCCAGCAGTGGTTCTCGTAGTAAGTACAATGAGCAGTTCTTC. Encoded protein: CASSGSRSKYNEQFF. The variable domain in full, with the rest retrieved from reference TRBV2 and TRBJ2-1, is EPEVTQTPSHQVTQMGQEVILRCVPISNHLYFYWYRQILGQKVEFLVSFYNNEISEKSEIFDDQFSVERPDGSNFTLKIRSTKLEDSAMYFCASSGSRSKYNEQFFGPGTRLTVL.

Here the CDR3 reads CASSSRTANYGYTF. The CDR3 DNA reads TGTGCCAGCAGCTCCCGGACAGCTAACTATGGCTACACCTTC. The rearrangement uses TRBV7-8 and TRBJ1-2, with a possible D match to TRBD1 (6 bases). Germline assignment: CDR1 SGHVS and CDR2 FQNEAQ. The ends were cut back, 4 bases at V and 0 bases at J, with 9 bases in the middle. This CDR3 contains 14 residues.

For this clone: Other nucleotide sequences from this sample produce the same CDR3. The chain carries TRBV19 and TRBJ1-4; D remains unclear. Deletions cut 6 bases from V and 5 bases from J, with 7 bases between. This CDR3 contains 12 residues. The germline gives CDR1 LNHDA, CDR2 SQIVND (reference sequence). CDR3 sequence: CASSKRNEKLFF. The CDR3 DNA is TGTGCCAGTAGCAAGAGAAATGAAAAACTGTTTTTT.

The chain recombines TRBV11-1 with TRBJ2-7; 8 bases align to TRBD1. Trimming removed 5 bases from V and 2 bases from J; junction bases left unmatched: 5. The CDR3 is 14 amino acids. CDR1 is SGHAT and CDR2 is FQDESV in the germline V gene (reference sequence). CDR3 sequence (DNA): TGTGCCAGCAGCGCCACAGGGGGGACCTACGAGCAGTACTTC. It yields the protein CASSATGGTYEQYF. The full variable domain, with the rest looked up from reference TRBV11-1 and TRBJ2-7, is EAEVAQSPRYKITEKSQAVAFWCDPISGHATLYWYRQILGQGPELLVQFQDESVVDDSQLPKDRFSAERLKGVDSTLKIQPAELGDSAMYLCASSATGGTYEQYFGPGTRLTVT.